One and the same sample provided the 8 T cell receptor beta chains below, sequenced in a study of CD8+CD57+ T cells in acquired aplastic anemia. CD8+CD57+ cell expansion, shown by flow cytometry, had occurred in the patients selected for sequencing. It was genomic DNA that served as the template for profiling TCR beta VDJ and CDR3. TCRdb re-analysed the reads in MiXCR, keeping a single row per CDR3 protein. The repertoire holds about 120,000 distinct CDR3 sequences, with 50% to 60% as singletons. The sequenced sample was sorted CD4+, CD8+, or CD8+CD57+ T cells (not recorded which) from PBMCs. The source of these receptors is a human donor with aplastic anemia.

The chain links TRBV3-1 to TRBJ2-1; 8 nucleotides agree with TRBD2. V dropped 0 bases and J dropped 4; count of bases not matched to a gene: 8. Germline values: CDR1 LGHDT, CDR2 YNNKEL (reference sequence). The CDR3 length is 17 residues. As DNA, the CDR3 is TGTGCCAGCAGCCAAGAAGCGGTCCGGGGGGGATACAATGAGCAGTTCTTC. Protein: CASSQEAVRGGYNEQFF.

This clonotype was detected many times. The CDR3 is CASSLGPGRVDTEAFF. In DNA, the CDR3 is TGTGCCAGCAGCTTGGGGCCAGGGAGGGTCGACACTGAAGCTTTCTTT. The chain is built from TRBV5-5 and TRBJ1-1; D may be TRBD1 (5 bases). Deletions cut 0 bases from V and 3 bases from J, with 15 bases between. The CDR3 covers 16 residues. Germline CDR1 is SGHKS and CDR2 is YYEKEE (reference sequence).

With respect to this clonotype: The junction departs from the called germline gene at one end, perhaps through a read error. The J gene is TRBJ2-7, the V gene TRBV5-1, with 7 positions matching TRBD1. The CDR3 loop spans 13 amino acids. The germline V gene has CDR1 SGHRS and CDR2 YFSETQ. The CDR3 sequence: CASSPRGLGEQHF. CDR3 in DNA: TGCGCCAGCAGTCCAAGGGGGCTCGGCGAGCAGCACTTC.

V usage is TRBV5-1 and J usage is TRBJ2-3; a weak D match, TRBD2 (5 bases). CDR3 length: 14 residues. The V end was cut by 2 bases, the J end by 0 bases, with 7 bases between. Germline CDR1 reads SGHRS; CDR2 reads YFSETQ. Written as DNA, the CDR3 is TGCGCCAGCAGCTTTCCGGGGAGCACAGATACGCAGTATTTT. Amino acids: CASSFPGSTDTQYF. The variable domain in full, with the rest retrieved from reference TRBV5-1 and TRBJ2-3, is KAGVTQTPRYLIKTRGQQVTLSCSPISGHRSVSWYQQTPGQGLQFLFEYFSETQRNKGNFPGRFSGRQFSNSRSEMNVSTLELGDSALYLCASSFPGSTDTQYFGPGTRLTVL.

The chain joins TRBV2 to TRBJ1-5, with 7 bases identical to TRBD1. Germline V CDR1 and CDR2: SNHLY, FYNNEI. The V and J ends lost 8 bases and 3 bases, in that order; junction bases with no gene match: 4. This CDR3 spans 13 amino acids. For the CDR3, the DNA is TGTGCCAGCCAGGGACAGTACAATCAGCCCCAGCATTTT. The encoded protein is CASQGQYNQPQHF.

This clonotype was observed a handful of times. The rearrangement links TRBV29-1 to TRBJ1-1; no reliable D call. Germline CDR1 SQVTM, CDR2 ANQGSEA. V lost 7 bases to trimming and J lost 5 bases, with 14 bases between them. The CDR3 spans 12 residues. CDR3 bases: TGCAGCGGGGCACCCTTTGGGACTGAAGCTTTCTTT. Its translation: CSGAPFGTEAFF.

The chain uses TRBV24-1 and TRBJ2-3; the D call may be TRBD1 or TRBD2 (5 bases each). From germline, CDR1 is KGHDR and CDR2 SFDVKD. V was pared by 10 bases and J by 0 bases, with 10 bases between. CDR3 length equals 13 residues. CDR3 region: CATGTDSTDTQYF. The CDR3, as DNA: TGTGCCACAGGGACGGATAGCACAGATACGCAGTATTTT.

This rearrangement joins TRBV5-1 to TRBJ2-1, with 12 bases lining up with TRBD2. The J segment lost 5 bases and the V segment lost 2 bases, leaving 8 bases of the junction unmatched. Germline CDR1 and CDR2: SGHRS and YFSETQ. The CDR3 covers 17 residues. The CDR3 region is CASSFWTSGMGDNEQFF. The CDR3 DNA follows: TGCGCCAGCAGCTTCTGGACTAGCGGGATGGGGGACAATGAGCAGTTCTTC.